This T cell receptor (beta chain) was profiled in a study of T-cell reconstitution after alpha-beta-depleted transplantation in children. This clonotype showed up just once. Its specificity is not known. Overall study results and limits: High day-60 TCRbeta diversity in some patients came from surviving recipient T cells and thymic progenitors. Two months or so post-transplant, alpha-beta T cells reportedly derived from several hundred expanded graft clones.

The CDR3 is 17 residues long. Unmatched junction bases numbered 11, after V lost 6 bases and J lost 1 base. Library preparation (for TCRbeta) was performed with unique molecular identifiers. TCRdb reprocessed the PCR reads via MiXCR and lists one record per CDR3 protein. Of a few hundred thousand distinct CDR3 sequences in the sample, roughly 26% are singletons; the top ten hold roughly 2.6%. The TCR sequence derives from a girl aged 2 to 9 with Fanconi anemia, due to receive a stem cell transplant. The gene calls are TRBV12-3 or TRBV12-4 and TRBJ2-3, with TRBD1 matching over 9 bases. Here the sequenced sample was PBMCs, taken before TCRalphabeta/CD19-depleted stem cell transplant. The CDR3 DNA reads as TGTGCCAGCAGCCCCACAGGGGGCGGGCCTCGCACAGATACGCAGTATTTT. Translated: CASSPTGGGPRTDTQYF.